Following are 17 T cell receptor beta chains from one sample sequenced in a study of OX40 agonist ivuxolimab in advanced cancers. Libraries were built with the immunoSEQ multiplex PCR assay. What TCRdb holds here is the immuneACCESS table cut down to in-frame rearrangements. Part of the clones is not present; checked against another copy, under half of the missing clones reflect an unresolved V gene, and the others are unexplained. For this sample there are about 86,000 clones; 91% appear just once. More than 8.5% of the sample comes from the top ten. Specimen: CD4+ or CD8+ T cells sorted from blood, collected in a trial of the OX40 agonist ivuxolimab. These receptors were obtained from an adult with an advanced solid tumor such as melanoma, head and neck, liver or kidney cancer.

The chain links TRBV14 to TRBJ2-4, with D possibly TRBD1 on 5 matching bases. There are 16 residues in the CDR3. In germline, CDR1 is SGHDN, CDR2 FVKESK. V dropped 1 base and J dropped 8 bases, with 18 bases sitting between them. In nucleotides, the CDR3 is TGTGCCAGCAGCCAAGCCGCGATGGGGCGGCGACACATTCAGTACTTC. It is translated as CASSQAAMGRRHIQYF.

The chain employs TRBV5-4 and TRBJ2-7; D is possibly TRBD1 or TRBD2 (5 bases each). Germline assignment: CDR1 SGHNT and CDR2 YYREEE (reference sequence). Trimming left V 5 bases short and J 1 base short, with 13 bases between. The length of the CDR3 is 14 residues. The CDR3 loop reads CASSYGTVSYEQYF. In DNA, the CDR3 is TGTGCCAGCAGTTACGGGACGGTTTCCTACGAGCAGTACTTC.

V and J are TRBV5-1 and TRBJ1-1; no clear D. Germline V gives CDR1 SGHRS, CDR2 YFSETQ. Trimming took off 4 bases at V and 0 bases at J, with 13 bases between the two ends. The CDR3 sequence is 15 residues long. The CDR3 bases are TGCGCCAGCAGCCAACTTTCAGATATGAACACTGAAGCTTTCTTT. As protein: CASSQLSDMNTEAFF.

The rearrangement joins TRBV28 to TRBJ1-1, with 9 positions matching TRBD1. The length of the CDR3 is 20 residues. Germline V CDR1 and CDR2: MDHEN, SYDVKM. V shed 5 bases, J shed 4 bases, and the junction held 23 bases outside the gene matches. CDR3 in DNA: TGTGCCAGCAGTCCACCCCCGGGACAGGGTCTCGGACGACGGGTCACTGAAGCTTTCTTT. Translation gives CASSPPPGQGLGRRVTEAFF. The variable domain in full, with the rest retrieved from reference TRBV28 and TRBJ1-1, is DVKVTQSSRYLVKRTGEKVFLECVQDMDHENMFWYRQDPGLGLRLIYFSYDVKMKEKGDIPEGYSVSREKKERFSLILESASTNQTSMYLCASSPPPGQGLGRRVTEAFFGQGTRLTVV.

This CDR3 is CASRDSGSSYNEQFF. The CDR3 nucleotides read TGTGCCAGCAGGGATAGCGGGTCATCCTACAATGAGCAGTTCTTC. The rearrangement links TRBV2 to TRBJ2-1, with 7 bases that match TRBD2. Looked up from germline, CDR1 is SNHLY and CDR2 is FYNNEI. Losses at the gene ends were 6 bases for V and 1 base for J; bases not matched to a gene: 6. The CDR3 spans 15 residues.

This chain joins TRBV25-1 and TRBJ2-5, with 10 bases lining up with TRBD1. J gave up 4 bases and V 3 bases, and 5 bases lay outside the gene matches. The CDR3 totals 15 residues. CDR1 and CDR2 (germline): MGHDK, SYGVNS. The CDR3 nucleotides read TGTGCCAGCAGTGATTGGACAGGGGGGCGAGAGACCCAGTACTTC. Its protein is CASSDWTGGRETQYF.

This rearrangement joins TRBV2 to TRBJ1-5; D gene uncertain. The CDR3 is 14 amino acids. Germline CDR1 and CDR2: SNHLY and FYNNEI. With 6 bases removed from V and 5 bases from J, the gap between germline ends came to 14 bases. The CDR3: CASSEQIIYQPQHF. Written as DNA, the CDR3 is TGTGCCAGCAGCGAACAGATTATTTATCAGCCCCAGCATTTT.

This chain links TRBV19 with TRBJ2-7; 7 bases fit TRBD1. Germline loops: CDR1 LNHDA, CDR2 SQIVND (reference sequence). This CDR3 has 17 residues. The V segment lost 1 base and the J segment 3 bases; nucleotides outside the gene matches: 12. The CDR3 DNA follows: TGTGCCAGTAGTATAGCTAAAACAGGGGTCGGGATCTACGAGCAGTACTTC. It yields the protein CASSIAKTGVGIYEQYF.

Of note for this clone: This same CDR3 is encoded by further DNA sequences in the sample. V is TRBV27 and J is TRBJ2-7; D may match TRBD1 or TRBD2 (5 bases each). Trimming cost V 2 bases and J 3 bases, with 8 bases left between them. CDR3 size: 13 residues. The V gene's germline CDR1 is MNHEY and CDR2 SMNVEV (reference sequence). CDR3 region: CASSLAGGYEQYF. The CDR3 bases are TGTGCCAGCAGTTTAGCTGGGGGCTACGAGCAGTACTTC.

The chain carries TRBV11-1 and TRBJ2-7, with a possible D match to TRBD2 (5 bases). The germline gives CDR1 SGHAT, CDR2 FQDESV (reference sequence). Deletions cut 4 bases from V and 0 bases from J, with 7 bases between. There are 13 residues in the CDR3. Here the CDR3 DNA reads TGTGCCAGCAGCTCCGGGAACTCCTACGAGCAGTACTTC. Amino acid sequence: CASSSGNSYEQYF.

This chain links TRBV7-3 with TRBJ2-7; 14 positions agree with TRBD2. The CDR3 totals 14 residues. V was clipped by 5 bases and J by 6 bases; unmatched bases: 3. Germline V gives CDR1 SGHTA, CDR2 FQGTGA. CDR3 nucleotide sequence: TGTGCCAGCAGCGTGGGGACTAGCGGGAGCGAGCAGTACTTC. It specifies CASSVGTSGSEQYF. Combining the CDR3 with reference TRBV7-3 and TRBJ2-7 gives the whole variable domain GAGVSQTPSNKVTEKGKYVELRCDPISGHTALYWYRQSLGQGPEFLIYFQGTGAADDSGLPNDRFFAVRPEGSVSTLKIQRTERGDSAVYLCASSVGTSGSEQYFGPGTRLTVT.

The chain joins TRBV6-5 to TRBJ2-7, with D perhaps TRBD1 or TRBD2 (5 bases each). V was pared by 4 bases and J by 3 bases, with 19 bases between. CDR1 and CDR2 (germline): MNHEY, SVGAGI. The CDR3 consists of 16 residues. CDR3 nucleotides: TGTGCCAGCAGTTCCCCCCGGGACCCCTTTTACTACGAGCAGTACTTC. Amino acids: CASSSPRDPFYYEQYF.

V gene TRBV18 combines with J gene TRBJ1-4; D unresolved. V dropped 6 bases and J dropped 4 bases, with 9 bases sitting between them. The CDR3 sequence is 13 residues long. Germline-derived CDR1 and CDR2 are KGHSH and LQKENI. The CDR3 nucleotides read TGTGCCAGCTCGTTCGGGGATAATGAAAAACTGTTTTTT. This codes for CASSFGDNEKLFF.

The CDR3 is CASKTGPGVYEQYF. The CDR3 DNA reads as TGTGCCAGCAAAACCGGGCCCGGGGTTTACGAGCAGTACTTC. This rearrangement joins TRBV6-5 to TRBJ2-7; a possible D gene is TRBD2 (5 bases). This CDR3 spans 14 amino acids. The germline gives CDR1 MNHEY, CDR2 SVGAGI. V was trimmed by 7 bases and J by 4 bases, leaving 17 bases between them.

The genes are TRBV7-9 and TRBJ1-2; D gene unclear. V lost 3 bases to trimming and J lost 2 bases, with 7 bases between them. The germline V gene encodes CDR1 SEHNR and CDR2 FQNEAQ (reference sequence). CDR3 length equals 13 residues. The CDR3 reads CASSFGSNYGYTF. The CDR3 DNA reads as TGTGCCAGCAGCTTTGGGTCGAACTATGGCTACACCTTC.

The rearrangement links TRBV5-1 to TRBJ2-3; 7 positions agree with TRBD2. The J segment lost 4 bases and the V segment lost 0 bases, leaving 5 bases of the junction unmatched. CDR3 length: 15 amino acids. Germline-derived CDR1 and CDR2 are SGHRS and YFSETQ. The CDR3 is CASSLGTSAADTQYF. The CDR3 nucleotides read TGCGCCAGCAGCTTGGGAACTAGCGCGGCAGATACGCAGTATTTT.

The chain has TRBV7-8 and TRBJ1-1; D perhaps matches TRBD1 (6 bases). The CDR3 totals 12 residues. V was shortened by 5 bases and J by 7 bases, with 11 bases between the two germline ends. Germline lookup yields CDR1 SGHVS and CDR2 FQNEAQ. CDR3 loop: CASSITGYEAFF. The CDR3 nucleotides read TGTGCCAGCAGCATCACAGGGTATGAAGCTTTCTTT.